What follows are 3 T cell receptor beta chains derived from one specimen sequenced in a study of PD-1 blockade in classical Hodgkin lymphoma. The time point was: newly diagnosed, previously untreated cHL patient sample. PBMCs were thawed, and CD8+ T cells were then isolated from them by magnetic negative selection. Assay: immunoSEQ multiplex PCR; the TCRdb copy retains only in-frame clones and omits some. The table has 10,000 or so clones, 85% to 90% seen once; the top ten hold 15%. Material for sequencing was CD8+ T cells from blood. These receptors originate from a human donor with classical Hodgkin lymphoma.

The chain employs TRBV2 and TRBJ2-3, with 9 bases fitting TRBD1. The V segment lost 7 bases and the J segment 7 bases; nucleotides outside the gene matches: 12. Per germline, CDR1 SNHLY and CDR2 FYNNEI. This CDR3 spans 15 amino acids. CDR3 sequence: CASTARDRATYTQYF. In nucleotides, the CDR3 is TGTGCCAGCACTGCCCGGGACAGGGCCACCTATACGCAGTATTTT.

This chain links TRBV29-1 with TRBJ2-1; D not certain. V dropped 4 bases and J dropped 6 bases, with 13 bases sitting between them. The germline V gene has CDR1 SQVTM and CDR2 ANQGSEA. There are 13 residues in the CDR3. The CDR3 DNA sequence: TGCAGCGTTGCTGTTTCTGGGGTCAATGAGCAGTTCTTC. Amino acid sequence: CSVAVSGVNEQFF.

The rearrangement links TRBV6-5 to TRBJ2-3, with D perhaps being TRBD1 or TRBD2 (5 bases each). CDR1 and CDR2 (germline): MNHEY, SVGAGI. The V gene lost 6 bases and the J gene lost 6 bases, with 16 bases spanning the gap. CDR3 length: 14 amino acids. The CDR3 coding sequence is TGTGCCAGCAGCTCCGGGACGCCAATTGATACGCAGTATTTT. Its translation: CASSSGTPIDTQYF.